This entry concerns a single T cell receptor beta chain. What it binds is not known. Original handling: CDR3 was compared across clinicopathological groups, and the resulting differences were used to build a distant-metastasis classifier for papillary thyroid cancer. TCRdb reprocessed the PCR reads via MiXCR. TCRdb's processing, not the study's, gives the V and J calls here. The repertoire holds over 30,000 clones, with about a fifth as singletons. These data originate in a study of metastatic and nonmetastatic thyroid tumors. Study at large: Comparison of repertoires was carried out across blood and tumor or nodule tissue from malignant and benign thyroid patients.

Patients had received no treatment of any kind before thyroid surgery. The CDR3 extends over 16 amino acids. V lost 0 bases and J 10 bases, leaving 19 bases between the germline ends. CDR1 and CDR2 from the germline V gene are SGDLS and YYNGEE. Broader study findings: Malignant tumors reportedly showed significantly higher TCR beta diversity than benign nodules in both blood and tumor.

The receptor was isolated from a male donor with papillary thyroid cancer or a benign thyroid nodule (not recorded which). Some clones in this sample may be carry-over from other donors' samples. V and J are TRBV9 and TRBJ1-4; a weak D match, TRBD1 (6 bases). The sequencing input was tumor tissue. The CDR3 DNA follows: TGTGCCAGCAGCGTAGGTCTGGACAGTGGTTCGTCAAAACTGTTTTTT. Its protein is CASSVGLDSGSSKLFF.